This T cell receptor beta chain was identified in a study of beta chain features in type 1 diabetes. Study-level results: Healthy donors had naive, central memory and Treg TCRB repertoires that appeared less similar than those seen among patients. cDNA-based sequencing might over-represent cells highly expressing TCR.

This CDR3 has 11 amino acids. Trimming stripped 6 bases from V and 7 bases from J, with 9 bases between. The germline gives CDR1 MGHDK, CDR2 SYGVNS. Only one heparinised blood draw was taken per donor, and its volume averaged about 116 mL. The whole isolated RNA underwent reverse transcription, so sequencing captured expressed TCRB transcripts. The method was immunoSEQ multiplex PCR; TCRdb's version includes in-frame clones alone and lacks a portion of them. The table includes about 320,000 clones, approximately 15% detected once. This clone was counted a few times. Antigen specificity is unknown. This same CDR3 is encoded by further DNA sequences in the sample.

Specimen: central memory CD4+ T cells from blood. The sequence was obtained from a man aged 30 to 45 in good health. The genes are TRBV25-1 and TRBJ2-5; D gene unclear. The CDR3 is CASSSSRTQYF. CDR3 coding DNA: TGTGCCAGCAGCTCGTCTAGGACCCAGTACTTC.